This T cell receptor (beta chain) is from a study of Ad26.COV2.S vaccination and SARS-CoV-2 variants. Overall study context: Recipients of Ad26.COV2.S got it intramuscularly, once or twice 56 days apart. Study results and caveats: Recipients of vaccine and of placebo showed similar breadth of their non-spike TCR repertoires.

Described treatment: around 19 received Ad26.COV2.S at low or high dose, single or two shots; about 5 received placebo; per-sample allocation not given. The samples date from day 63 after the first vaccine or placebo injection. Clones were read by immunoSEQ multiplex PCR, and TCRdb kept only the in-frame ones, dropping some. The repertoire holds around 450,000 clones, with roughly nine tenths as singletons. A note on this clone: Its antigen is as yet unknown.

CDR3 length equals 15 residues. V was clipped by 1 base and J by 2 bases, with 11 bases between them. CDR1 SEHNR and CDR2 FQNEAQ come from the germline V gene (reference sequence). Sequenced here: peripheral blood, sampled in a trial of Ad26.COV2.S vaccine versus placebo. This receptor was taken from a person aged 18-65 years who received the Ad26.COV2.S COVID-19 vaccine or a placebo. The rearrangement links TRBV7-9 to TRBJ1-2, with D uncertain. DNA for the CDR3: TGTGCCAGCAGCTTAGGGTTGCGGGAGAACTATGGCTACACCTTC. Protein: CASSLGLRENYGYTF.